This T cell receptor (beta chain) was observed in a study of immune evolution from preneoplasia to lung adenocarcinoma. Patient tissue came from resections in Japan or China, 2014–2017. Two lung cancer pathologists independently confirmed each histologic diagnosis. To note about this clone: The target antigen is unknown.

Points from the study as a whole: Later-stage lesions appeared to have more T cells, more diversity, less clonality.

Sequencing used immunoSEQ multiplex PCR; TCRdb keeps in-frame clones, though not all of them. The sample carries under 45,000 clones, around 85% recorded once. This CDR3 has 13 residues. Germline-derived CDR1 and CDR2 are SGHTA and FQGNSA. Trimming left V 4 bases short and J 2 bases short, with 7 bases between. The J gene is TRBJ2-3, the V gene TRBV7-2; no firm D call. This TCR came from a person between 55 and 69 years old with lung adenocarcinoma. The specimen sequenced was FFPE invasive lung adenocarcinoma tissue. The CDR3 DNA reads as TGTGCCAGCAGCTCCGAGCACACAGATACGCAGTATTTT. The encoded protein is CASSSEHTDTQYF.